This T cell receptor beta chain was sequenced for a study of siplizumab effects on memory and regulatory T cells. The assay was immunoSEQ multiplex PCR, and TCRdb's table has in-frame clones only and misses some. The sample comprises roughly 120,000 clones, around 94% of which are singletons, and under 2% rests with the top ten. The sequence derives from a human donor in good health. Source material: non-Treg CD4+ T cells sorted from blood.

CDR3 sequence (DNA): TGTGCCATGCGATCTGCCGGGACGCCGGCCTACGAGCAGTACTTC. The encoded protein is CAMRSAGTPAYEQYF. The chain links TRBV6-1 to TRBJ2-7; D possibly uses TRBD1 or TRBD2 (5 bases each). V was shortened by 10 bases and J by 2 bases, with 21 bases between the two germline ends. The germline V gene has CDR1 MNHNS and CDR2 SASEGT. CDR3 size: 15 residues.